This T cell receptor (beta chain) was recorded in a study of blood T cell repertoires in COVID-19. Only in-frame clones appear in the TCRdb table, and some are missing; sequencing was by immunoSEQ multiplex PCR. The sample yields some 96,000 clones, roughly 79% seen once. The sequence came from a woman in her 70s with acute or convalescent COVID-19. Sample: peripheral blood.

In nucleotides, the CDR3 is TGCGCCAGCAGCGGAAGGTCAGGGGACAATGAGCAGTTCTTC. It is translated as CASSGRSGDNEQFF. V gene TRBV5-1 combines with J gene TRBJ2-1, with D possibly being TRBD1 (6 bases). CDR3 size: 14 residues. Germline loops: CDR1 SGHRS, CDR2 YFSETQ. V lost 4 bases and J 5 bases, leaving 13 bases between the germline ends.